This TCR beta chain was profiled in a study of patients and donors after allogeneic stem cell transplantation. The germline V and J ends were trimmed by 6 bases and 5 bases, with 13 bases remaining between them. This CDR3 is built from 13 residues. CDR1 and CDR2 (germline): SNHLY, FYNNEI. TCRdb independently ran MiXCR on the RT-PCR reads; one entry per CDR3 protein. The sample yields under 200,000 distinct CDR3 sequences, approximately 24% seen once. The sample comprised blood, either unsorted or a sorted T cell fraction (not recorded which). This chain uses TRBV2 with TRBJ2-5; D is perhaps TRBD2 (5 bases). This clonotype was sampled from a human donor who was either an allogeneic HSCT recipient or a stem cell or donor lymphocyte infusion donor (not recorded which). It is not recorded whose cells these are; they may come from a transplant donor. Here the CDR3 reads CASRGETGETQYF. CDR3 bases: TGTGCCAGCAGGGGCGAAACGGGGGAGACCCAGTACTTC.